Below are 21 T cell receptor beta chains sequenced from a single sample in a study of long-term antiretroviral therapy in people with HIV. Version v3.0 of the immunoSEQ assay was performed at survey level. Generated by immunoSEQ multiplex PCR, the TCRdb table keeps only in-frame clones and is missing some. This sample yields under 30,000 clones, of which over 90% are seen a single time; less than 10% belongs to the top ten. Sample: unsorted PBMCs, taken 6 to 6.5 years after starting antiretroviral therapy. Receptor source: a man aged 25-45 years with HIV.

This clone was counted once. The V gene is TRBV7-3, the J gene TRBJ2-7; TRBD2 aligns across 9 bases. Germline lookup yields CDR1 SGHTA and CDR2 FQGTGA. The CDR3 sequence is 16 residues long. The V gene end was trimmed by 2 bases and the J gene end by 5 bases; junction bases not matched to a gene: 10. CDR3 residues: CASSLRLAGTSDEQYF. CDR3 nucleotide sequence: TGTGCCAGCAGCTTACGGCTAGCGGGGACGAGCGACGAGCAGTACTTC.

CDR3 DNA: TGTGCCAGCAGTTTCTCCGAGCAGTACTTC. It yields the protein CASSFSEQYF. This chain links TRBV28 with TRBJ2-7; D gene uncertain. The CDR3 length is 10 residues. Germline V gene lookup returns CDR1 MDHEN and CDR2 SYDVKM. The V and J ends lost 3 bases and 6 bases respectively, with 3 bases between them.

CDR3 residues: CASSVGVGGYTF. The CDR3 bases are TGTGCCAGCAGCGTAGGAGTCGGCGGCTACACCTTC. The rearrangement uses TRBV9 and TRBJ1-2; D is undetermined. Germline CDR1 SGDLS, CDR2 YYNGEE. The CDR3 is 12 amino acids. The V gene lost 0 bases and the J gene lost 8 bases, with 8 bases spanning the gap.

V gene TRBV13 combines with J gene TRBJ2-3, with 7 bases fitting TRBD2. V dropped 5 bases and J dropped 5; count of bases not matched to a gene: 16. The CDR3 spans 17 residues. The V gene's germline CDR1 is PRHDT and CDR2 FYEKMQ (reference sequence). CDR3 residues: CASSPPGLADPRDTQYF. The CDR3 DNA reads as TGTGCCAGCAGCCCCCCAGGGCTAGCGGACCCTAGAGATACGCAGTATTTT. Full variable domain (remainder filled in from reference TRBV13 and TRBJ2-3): AAGVIQSPRHLIKEKRETATLKCYPIPRHDTVYWYQQGPGQDPQFLISFYEKMQSDKGSIPDRFSAQQFSDYHSELNMSSLELGDSALYFCASSPPGLADPRDTQYFGPGTRLTVL.

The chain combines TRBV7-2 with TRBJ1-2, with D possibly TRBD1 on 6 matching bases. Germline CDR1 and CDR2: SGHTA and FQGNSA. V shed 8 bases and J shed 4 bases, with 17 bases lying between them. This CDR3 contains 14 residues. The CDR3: CASGPGGASYGYTF. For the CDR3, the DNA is TGTGCCAGCGGCCCCGGGGGGGCCAGCTATGGCTACACCTTC.

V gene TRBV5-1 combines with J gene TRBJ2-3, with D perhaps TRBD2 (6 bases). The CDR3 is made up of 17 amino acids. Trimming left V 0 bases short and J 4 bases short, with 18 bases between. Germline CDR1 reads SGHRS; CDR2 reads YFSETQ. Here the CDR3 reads CASSLVSVVGGSDTQYF. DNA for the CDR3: TGCGCCAGCAGCTTGGTGTCCGTAGTGGGAGGCTCAGATACGCAGTATTTT.

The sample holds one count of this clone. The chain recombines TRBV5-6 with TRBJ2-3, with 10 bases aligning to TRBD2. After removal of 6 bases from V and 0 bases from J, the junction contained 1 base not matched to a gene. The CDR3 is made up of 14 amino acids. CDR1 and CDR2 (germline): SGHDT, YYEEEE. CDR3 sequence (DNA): TGTGCCAGCAAAGCGGGGGGGAGCACAGATACGCAGTATTTT. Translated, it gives CASKAGGSTDTQYF.

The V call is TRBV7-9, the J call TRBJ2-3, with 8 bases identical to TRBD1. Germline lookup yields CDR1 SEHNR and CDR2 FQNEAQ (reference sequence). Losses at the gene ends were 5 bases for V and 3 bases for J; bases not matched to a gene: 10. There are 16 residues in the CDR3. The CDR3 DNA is TGTGCCAGCAGCCCGCCGGGACAGGAATTGACAGATACGCAGTATTTT. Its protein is CASSPPGQELTDTQYF.

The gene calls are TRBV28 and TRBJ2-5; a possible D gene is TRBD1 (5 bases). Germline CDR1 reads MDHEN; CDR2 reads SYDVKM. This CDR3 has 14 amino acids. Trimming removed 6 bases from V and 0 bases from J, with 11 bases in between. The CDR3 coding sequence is TGTGCCAGCAGCCGTGACAGTTACCAAGAGACCCAGTACTTC. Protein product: CASSRDSYQETQYF.

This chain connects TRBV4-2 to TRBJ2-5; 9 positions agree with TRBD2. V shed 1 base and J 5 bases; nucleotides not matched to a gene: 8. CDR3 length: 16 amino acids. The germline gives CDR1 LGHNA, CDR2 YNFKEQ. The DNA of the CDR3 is TGTGCCAGCAGCCAAGGAGCGGGGGGCGGGAGGGAGACCCAGTACTTC. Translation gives CASSQGAGGGRETQYF.

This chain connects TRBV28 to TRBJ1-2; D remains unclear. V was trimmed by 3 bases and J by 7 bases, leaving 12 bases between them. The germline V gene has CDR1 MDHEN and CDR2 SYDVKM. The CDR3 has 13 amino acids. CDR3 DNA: TGTGCCAGCAGTTTGACCTCTCGGGGTGGCTACACCTTC. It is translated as CASSLTSRGGYTF.

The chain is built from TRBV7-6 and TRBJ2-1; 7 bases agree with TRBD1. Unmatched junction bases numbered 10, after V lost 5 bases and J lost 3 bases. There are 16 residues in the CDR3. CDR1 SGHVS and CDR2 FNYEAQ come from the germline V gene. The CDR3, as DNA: TGTGCCAGCAGCCCCTCGGACAGGCTTAGCTACAATGAGCAGTTCTTC. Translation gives CASSPSDRLSYNEQFF. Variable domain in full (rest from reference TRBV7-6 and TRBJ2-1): GAGVSQSPRYKVTKRGQDVALRCDPISGHVSLYWYRQALGQGPEFLTYFNYEAQQDKSGLPNDRFSAERPEGSISTLTIQRTEQRDSAMYRCASSPSDRLSYNEQFFGPGTRLTVL.

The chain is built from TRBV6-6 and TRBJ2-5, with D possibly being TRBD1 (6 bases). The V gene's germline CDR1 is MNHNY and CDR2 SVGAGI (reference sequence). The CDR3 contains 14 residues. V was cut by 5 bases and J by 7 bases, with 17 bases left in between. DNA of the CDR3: TGTGCCAGCAGTCCCCTGGAGCGAGGGGGGACCCAGTACTTC. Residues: CASSPLERGGTQYF.

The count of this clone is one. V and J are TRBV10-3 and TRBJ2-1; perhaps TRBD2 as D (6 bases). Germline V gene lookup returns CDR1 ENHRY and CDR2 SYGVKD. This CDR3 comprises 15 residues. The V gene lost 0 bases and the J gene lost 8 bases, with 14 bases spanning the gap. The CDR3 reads CAISESAGTGHEQFF. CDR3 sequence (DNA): TGTGCCATCAGTGAGTCAGCGGGTACGGGCCATGAGCAGTTCTTC.

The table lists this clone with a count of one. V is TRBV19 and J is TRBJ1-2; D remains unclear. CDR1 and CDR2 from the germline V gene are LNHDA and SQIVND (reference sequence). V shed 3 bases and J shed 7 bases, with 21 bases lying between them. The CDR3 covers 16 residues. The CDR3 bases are TGTGCCAGTAGTATTCGACTCTGGAGGGAGAGGCGTGGCTACACCTTC. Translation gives CASSIRLWRERRGYTF.

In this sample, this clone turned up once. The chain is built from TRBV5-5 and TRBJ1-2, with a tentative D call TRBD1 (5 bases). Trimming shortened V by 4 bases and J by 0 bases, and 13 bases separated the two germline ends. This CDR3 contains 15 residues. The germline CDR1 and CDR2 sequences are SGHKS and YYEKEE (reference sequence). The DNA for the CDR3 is TGTGCCAGCAGCCTTGGGGGAGCCTCTAACTATGGCTACACCTTC. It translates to CASSLGGASNYGYTF.

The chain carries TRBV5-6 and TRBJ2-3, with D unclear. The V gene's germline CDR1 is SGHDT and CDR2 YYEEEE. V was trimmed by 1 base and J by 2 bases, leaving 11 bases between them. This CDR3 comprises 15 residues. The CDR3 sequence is CASSLKSGPTDTQYF. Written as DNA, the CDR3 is TGTGCCAGCAGCTTGAAGTCCGGCCCCACAGATACGCAGTATTTT.

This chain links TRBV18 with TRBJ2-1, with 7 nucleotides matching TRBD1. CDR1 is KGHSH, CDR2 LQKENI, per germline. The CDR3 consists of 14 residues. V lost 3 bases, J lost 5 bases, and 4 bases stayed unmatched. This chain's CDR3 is CASSPGQNNNEQFF. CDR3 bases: TGTGCCAGCTCACCGGGACAGAACAACAATGAGCAGTTCTTC.

The CDR3 sequence is CASSGAGSNYGYTF. The CDR3 region has the DNA TGTGCCAGCAGTGGGGCAGGGTCTAACTATGGCTACACCTTC. The rearrangement uses TRBV6-5 and TRBJ1-2; weak D call: TRBD1 (5 bases). Germline V gene sequence: CDR1 MNHEY, CDR2 SVGAGI. This CDR3 contains 14 residues. Trimming took off 5 bases at V and 0 bases at J, with 10 bases between the two ends.

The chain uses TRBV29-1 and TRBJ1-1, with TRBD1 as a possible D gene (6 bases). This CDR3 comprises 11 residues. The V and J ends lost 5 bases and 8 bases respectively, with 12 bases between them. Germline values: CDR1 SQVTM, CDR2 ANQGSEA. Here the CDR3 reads CSVRSGVEAFF. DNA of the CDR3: TGCAGCGTTAGATCAGGGGTAGAAGCTTTCTTT. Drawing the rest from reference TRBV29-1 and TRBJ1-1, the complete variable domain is SAVISQKPSRDICQRGTSLTIQCQVDSQVTMMFWYRQQPGQSLTLIATANQGSEATYESGFVIDKFPISRPNLTFSTLTVSNMSPEDSSIYLCSVRSGVEAFFGQGTRLTVV.

CDR3 nucleotide sequence: TGTGCCAGCAGTCCGACCGGCAACTATGGCTACACCTTC. Its translation is CASSPTGNYGYTF. The chain has TRBV7-2 and TRBJ1-2, with D hard to call. CDR3 length: 13 amino acids. CDR1 and CDR2 from the germline V gene are SGHTA and FQGNSA. V lost 6 bases to trimming and J lost 2 bases, with 10 bases between them. The whole variable domain, filled in from reference TRBV7-2 and TRBJ1-2, reads GAGVSQSPSNKVTEKGKDVELRCDPISGHTALYWYRQSLGQGLEFLIYFQGNSAPDKSGLPSDRFSAERTGGSVSTLTIQRTQQEDSAVYLCASSPTGNYGYTFGSGTRLTVV.